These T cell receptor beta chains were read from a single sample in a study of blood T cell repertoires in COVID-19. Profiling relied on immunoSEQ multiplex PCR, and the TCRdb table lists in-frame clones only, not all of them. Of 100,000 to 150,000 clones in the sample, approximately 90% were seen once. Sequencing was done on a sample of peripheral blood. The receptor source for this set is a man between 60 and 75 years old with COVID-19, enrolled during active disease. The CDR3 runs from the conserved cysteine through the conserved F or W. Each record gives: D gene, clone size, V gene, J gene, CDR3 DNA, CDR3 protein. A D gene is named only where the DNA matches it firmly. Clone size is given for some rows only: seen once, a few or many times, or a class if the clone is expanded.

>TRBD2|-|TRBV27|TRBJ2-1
TGTGCCGAACCTCCGGGACTACTCTACAATGAGCAGTTCTTC
CAEPPGLLYNEQFF
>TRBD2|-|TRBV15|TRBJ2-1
TGTGCCACCAGCAGAACCCCGGGACTAGCGGGGGCTCCATCCTACAATGAGCAGTTCTTC
CATSRTPGLAGAPSYNEQFF
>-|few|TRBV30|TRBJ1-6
TGTGCCTGGAGGGCTTCGGGGAATTCACCCCTCCACTTT
CAWRASGNSPLHF
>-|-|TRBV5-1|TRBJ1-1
TGCGCCAGCAGCTTGCCCATCCCGGGGGTGAACACTGAAGCTTTCTTT
CASSLPIPGVNTEAFF
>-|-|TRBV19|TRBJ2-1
TGTGCCAGTAGTATAGATCGGGGTCCCCTCTCCTACAATGAGCAGTTCTTC
CASSIDRGPLSYNEQFF
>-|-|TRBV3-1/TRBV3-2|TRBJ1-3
TGTGCCAGCAGCCAAGAGCGAGGAAACACCATATATTTT
CASSQERGNTIYF
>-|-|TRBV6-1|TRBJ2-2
TGTGCCAGCAGTGAATATCGGGGGGCCCACCTCGGGGAGCTGTTTTTT
CASSEYRGAHLGELFF
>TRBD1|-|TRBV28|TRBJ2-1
TGTGCCAGCAGCCAGGGGGTCTCCTACAATGAGCAGTTCTTC
CASSQGVSYNEQFF
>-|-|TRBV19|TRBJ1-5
TGTGCCAGTAGTGGCCTTGGGACAAGAGACGACCAACCCCAGCATTTT
CASSGLGTRDDQPQHF
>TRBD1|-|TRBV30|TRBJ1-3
TGTGCCTGGAGTGTGGGGGAGGGACAGGGAGCTGGCACCATATATTTT
CAWSVGEGQGAGTIYF
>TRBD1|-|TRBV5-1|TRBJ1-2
TGCGCCAGCAGCAGTACAACAGGGGACCCTTCCTATGGCTACACCTTC
CASSSTTGDPSYGYTF
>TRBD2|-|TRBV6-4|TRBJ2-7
TGTGCCAGCAGTGACTCGCTAGCGGGGGGGTCAAAGCAGTACTTC
CASSDSLAGGSKQYF
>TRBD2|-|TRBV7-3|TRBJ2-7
TGTGCCAGCAGCCTTGATGCTAGCGGTTACGAGCAGTACTTC
CASSLDASGYEQYF
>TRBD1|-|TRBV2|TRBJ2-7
TGTGCCAGCAGTCGGTCAGGGGGCGTCTCCTACGAGCAGTACTTC
CASSRSGGVSYEQYF
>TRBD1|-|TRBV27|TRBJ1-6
TGTGCCAGCAGTACGGACAGGTATAATTCACCCCTCCACTTT
CASSTDRYNSPLHF
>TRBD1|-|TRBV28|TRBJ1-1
TGTGCCAGCAGCATACCGGGACAGAGAATCAACACTGAAGCTTTCTTT
CASSIPGQRINTEAFF
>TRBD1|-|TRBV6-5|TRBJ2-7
TGTGCCAGCAGTCGGGGACAGGCGAGTTACGAGCAGTACTTC
CASSRGQASYEQYF
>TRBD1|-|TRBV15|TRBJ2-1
TGTGCCACCAGCAGAGAGGAGGACAGGGCTTTCTGGCACAATGAGCAGTTCTTC
CATSREEDRAFWHNEQFF
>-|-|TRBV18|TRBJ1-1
TGTGCCAGCTCACCATCGGGTGGGGCAGGGGTATTGAACACTGAAGCTTTCTTT
CASSPSGGAGVLNTEAFF
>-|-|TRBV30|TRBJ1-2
TGTGCCTGGAGCGAAGGGGGGGGGCGGTTCTACACCTTC
CAWSEGGGRFYTF